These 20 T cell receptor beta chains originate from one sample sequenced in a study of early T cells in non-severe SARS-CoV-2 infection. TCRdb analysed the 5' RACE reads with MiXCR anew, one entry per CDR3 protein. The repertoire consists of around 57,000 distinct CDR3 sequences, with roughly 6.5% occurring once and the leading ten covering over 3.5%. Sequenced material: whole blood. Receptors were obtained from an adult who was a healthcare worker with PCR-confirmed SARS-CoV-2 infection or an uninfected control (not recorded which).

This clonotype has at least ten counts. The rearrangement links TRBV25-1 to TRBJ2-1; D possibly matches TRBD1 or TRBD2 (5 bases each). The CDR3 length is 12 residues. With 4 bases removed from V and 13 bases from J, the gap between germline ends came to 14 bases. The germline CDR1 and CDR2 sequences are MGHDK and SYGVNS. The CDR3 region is CASSGGLGDQFF. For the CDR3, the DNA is TGTGCCAGCAGTGGAGGTTTAGGGGACCAGTTCTTC.

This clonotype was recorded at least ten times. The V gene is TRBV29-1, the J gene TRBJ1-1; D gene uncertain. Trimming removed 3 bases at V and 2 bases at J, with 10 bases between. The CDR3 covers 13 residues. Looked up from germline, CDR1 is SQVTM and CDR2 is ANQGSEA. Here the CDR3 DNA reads TGCAGCGTTGACAGCAGAACCAACACTGAAGCTTTCTTT. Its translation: CSVDSRTNTEAFF.

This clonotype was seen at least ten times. The CDR3 DNA follows: TGTGCCAGCAGTCAAGACAGGGCGGATCAGCCCCAGCATTTT. It translates to CASSQDRADQPQHF. The chain recombines TRBV12-3 or TRBV12-4 with TRBJ1-5; TRBD1 agrees at 7 bases. This CDR3 spans 14 amino acids. The V gene end was trimmed by 5 bases and the J gene end by 5 bases; junction bases not matched to a gene: 6.

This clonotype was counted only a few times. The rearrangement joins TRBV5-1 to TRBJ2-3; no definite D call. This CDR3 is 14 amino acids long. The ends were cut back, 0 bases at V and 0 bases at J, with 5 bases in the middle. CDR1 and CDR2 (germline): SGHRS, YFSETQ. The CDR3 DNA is TGCGCCAGCAGCTTGGTTCCTAGCACAGATACGCAGTATTTT. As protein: CASSLVPSTDTQYF.

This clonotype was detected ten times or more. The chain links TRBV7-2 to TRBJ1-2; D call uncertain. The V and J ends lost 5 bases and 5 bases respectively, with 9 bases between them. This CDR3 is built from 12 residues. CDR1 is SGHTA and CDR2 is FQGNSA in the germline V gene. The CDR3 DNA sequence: TGTGCCAGCAGCGCAGTCAGATATGGCTACACCTTC. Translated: CASSAVRYGYTF.

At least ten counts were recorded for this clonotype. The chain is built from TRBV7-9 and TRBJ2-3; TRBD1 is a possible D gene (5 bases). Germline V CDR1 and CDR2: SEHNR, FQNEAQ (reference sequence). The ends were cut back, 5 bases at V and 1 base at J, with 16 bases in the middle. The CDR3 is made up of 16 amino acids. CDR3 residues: CASSLRQTWGTDTQYF. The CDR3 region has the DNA TGTGCCAGCAGCCTACGACAGACATGGGGCACAGATACGCAGTATTTT.

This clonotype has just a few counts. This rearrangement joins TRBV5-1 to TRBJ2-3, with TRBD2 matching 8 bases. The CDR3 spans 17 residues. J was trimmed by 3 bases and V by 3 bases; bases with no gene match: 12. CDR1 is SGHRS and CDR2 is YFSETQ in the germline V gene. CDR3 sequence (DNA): TGCGCCAGCAGCTCCCCAGGCGCGGGGGGCCGTACAGATACGCAGTATTTT. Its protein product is CASSSPGAGGRTDTQYF. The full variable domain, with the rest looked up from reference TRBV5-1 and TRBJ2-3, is KAGVTQTPRYLIKTRGQQVTLSCSPISGHRSVSWYQQTPGQGLQFLFEYFSETQRNKGNFPGRFSGRQFSNSRSEMNVSTLELGDSALYLCASSSPGAGGRTDTQYFGPGTRLTVL.

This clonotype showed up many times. CDR3 nucleotide sequence: TGCAGCGGGGGACGGGGGAACACTGAAGCTTTCTTT. Translated: CSGGRGNTEAFF. The V gene is TRBV29-1, the J gene TRBJ1-1, with TRBD1 as a possible D gene (5 bases). CDR1 SQVTM and CDR2 ANQGSEA come from the germline V gene. Trimming stripped 7 bases from V and 1 base from J, with 10 bases between. This CDR3 is built from 12 residues.

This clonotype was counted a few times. In DNA form, the CDR3 reads TGCAGTGCCGTGGGACAGGGGCAAGATACGCAGTATTTT. Amino acid sequence: CSAVGQGQDTQYF. The chain links TRBV20-1 to TRBJ2-3; TRBD1 matches 10 bases. Germline assignment: CDR1 DFQATT and CDR2 SNEGSKA (reference sequence). V was clipped by 6 bases and J by 5 bases; unmatched bases: 5. This CDR3 is 13 amino acids long.

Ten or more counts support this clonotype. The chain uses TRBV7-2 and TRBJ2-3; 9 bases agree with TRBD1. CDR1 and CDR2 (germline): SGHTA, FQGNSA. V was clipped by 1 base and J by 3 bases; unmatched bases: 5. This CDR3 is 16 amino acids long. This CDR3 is CASSLVGTGWTDTQYF. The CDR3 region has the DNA TGTGCCAGCAGCTTAGTAGGGACAGGGTGGACAGATACGCAGTATTTT.

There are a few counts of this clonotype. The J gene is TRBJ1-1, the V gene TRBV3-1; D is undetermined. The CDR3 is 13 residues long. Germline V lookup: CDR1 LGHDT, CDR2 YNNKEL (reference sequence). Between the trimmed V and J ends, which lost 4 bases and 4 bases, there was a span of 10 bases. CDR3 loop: CASSPKLSTEAFF. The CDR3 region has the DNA TGTGCCAGCAGCCCTAAACTGAGCACTGAAGCTTTCTTT.

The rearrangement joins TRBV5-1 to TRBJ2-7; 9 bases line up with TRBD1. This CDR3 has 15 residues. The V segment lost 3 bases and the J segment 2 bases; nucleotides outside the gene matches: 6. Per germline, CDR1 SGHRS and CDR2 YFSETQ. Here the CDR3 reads CASSYRTGATYEQYF. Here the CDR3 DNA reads TGCGCCAGCAGCTACAGGACAGGGGCCACCTACGAGCAGTACTTC.

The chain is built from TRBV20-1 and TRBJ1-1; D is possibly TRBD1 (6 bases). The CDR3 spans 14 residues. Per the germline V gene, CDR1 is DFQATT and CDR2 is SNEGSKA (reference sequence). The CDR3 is CRLNQNRVNTEAFF. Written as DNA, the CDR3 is TGCAGACTAAACCAAAACAGGGTGAACACTGAAGCTTTCTTT.

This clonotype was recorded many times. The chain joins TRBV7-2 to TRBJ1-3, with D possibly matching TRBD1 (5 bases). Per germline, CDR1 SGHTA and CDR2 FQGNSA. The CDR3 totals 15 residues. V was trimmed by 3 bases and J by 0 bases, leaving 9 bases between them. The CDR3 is CASSLETDSGNTIYF. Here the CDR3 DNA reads TGTGCCAGCAGCTTGGAGACAGACTCTGGAAACACCATATATTTT.

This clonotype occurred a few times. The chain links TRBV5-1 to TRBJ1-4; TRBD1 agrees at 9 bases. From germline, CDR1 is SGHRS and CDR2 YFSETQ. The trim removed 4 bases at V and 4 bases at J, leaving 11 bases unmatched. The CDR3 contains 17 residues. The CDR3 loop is CASSPRGRTGVNEKLFF. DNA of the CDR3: TGCGCCAGCAGCCCGCGGGGAAGGACAGGGGTTAATGAAAAACTGTTTTTT. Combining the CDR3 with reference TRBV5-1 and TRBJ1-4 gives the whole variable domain KAGVTQTPRYLIKTRGQQVTLSCSPISGHRSVSWYQQTPGQGLQFLFEYFSETQRNKGNFPGRFSGRQFSNSRSEMNVSTLELGDSALYLCASSPRGRTGVNEKLFFGSGTQLSVL.

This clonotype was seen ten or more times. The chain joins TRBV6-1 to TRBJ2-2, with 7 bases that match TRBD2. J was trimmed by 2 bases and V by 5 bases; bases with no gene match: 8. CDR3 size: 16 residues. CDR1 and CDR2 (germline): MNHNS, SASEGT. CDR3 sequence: CASSIRGTINTGELFF. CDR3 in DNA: TGTGCCAGCAGTATCCGTGGGACTATCAACACCGGGGAGCTGTTTTTT.

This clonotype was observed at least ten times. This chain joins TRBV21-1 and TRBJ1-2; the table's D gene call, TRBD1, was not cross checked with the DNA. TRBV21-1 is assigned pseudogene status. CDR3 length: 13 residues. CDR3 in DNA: TGTGCCAGCTCAGACAGGGGGGCAGATGGCTACACCTTC. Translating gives CASSDRGADGYTF.

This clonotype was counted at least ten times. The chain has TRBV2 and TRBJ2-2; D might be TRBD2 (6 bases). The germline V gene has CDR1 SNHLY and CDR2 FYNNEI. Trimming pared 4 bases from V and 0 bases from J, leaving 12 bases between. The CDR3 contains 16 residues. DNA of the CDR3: TGTGCCAGCAGTGTGGAAGGGACTTCGAACACCGGGGAGCTGTTTTTT. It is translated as CASSVEGTSNTGELFF. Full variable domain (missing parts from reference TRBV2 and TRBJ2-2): EPEVTQTPSHQVTQMGQEVILRCVPISNHLYFYWYRQILGQKVEFLVSFYNNEISEKSEIFDDQFSVERPDGSNFTLKIRSTKLEDSAMYFCASSVEGTSNTGELFFGEGSRLTVL.

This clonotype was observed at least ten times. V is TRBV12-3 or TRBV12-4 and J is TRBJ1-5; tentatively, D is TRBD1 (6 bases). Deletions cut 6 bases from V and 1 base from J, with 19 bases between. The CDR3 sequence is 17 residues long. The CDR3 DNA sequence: TGTGCCAGCAGCCCAGAACGGGGGGGCCGGAGCAATCAGCCCCAGCATTTT. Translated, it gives CASSPERGGRSNQPQHF.

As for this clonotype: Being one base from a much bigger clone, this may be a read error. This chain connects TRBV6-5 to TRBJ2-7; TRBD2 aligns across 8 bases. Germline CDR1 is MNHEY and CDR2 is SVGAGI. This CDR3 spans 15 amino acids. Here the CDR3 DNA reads TGTGCCAGCACCCAATTTAGCGGGGCCTCCTGCGAGCAGTACTTC. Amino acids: CASTQFSGASCEQYF.